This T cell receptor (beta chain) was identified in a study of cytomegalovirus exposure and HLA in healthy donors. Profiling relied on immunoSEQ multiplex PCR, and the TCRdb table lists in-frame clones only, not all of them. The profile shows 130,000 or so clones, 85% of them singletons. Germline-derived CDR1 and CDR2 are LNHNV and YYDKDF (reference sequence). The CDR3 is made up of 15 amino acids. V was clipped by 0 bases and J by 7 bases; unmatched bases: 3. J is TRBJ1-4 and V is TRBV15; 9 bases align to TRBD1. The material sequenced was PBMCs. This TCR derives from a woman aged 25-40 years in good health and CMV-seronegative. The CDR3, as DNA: TGTGCCACCAGCAGAGAGGACAGGGGAATTGAAAAACTGTTTTTT. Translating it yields CATSREDRGIEKLFF.